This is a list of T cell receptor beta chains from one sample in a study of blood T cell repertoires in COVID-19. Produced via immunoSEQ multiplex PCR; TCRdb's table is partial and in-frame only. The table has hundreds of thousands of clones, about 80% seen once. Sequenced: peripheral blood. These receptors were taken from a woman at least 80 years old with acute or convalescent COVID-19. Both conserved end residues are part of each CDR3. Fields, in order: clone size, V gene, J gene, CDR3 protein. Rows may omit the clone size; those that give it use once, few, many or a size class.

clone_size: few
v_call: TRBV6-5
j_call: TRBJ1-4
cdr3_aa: CASSFRTDEKLFF

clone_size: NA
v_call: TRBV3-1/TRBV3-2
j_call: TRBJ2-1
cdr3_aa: CASSRGTWTSGRGSYNEQFF

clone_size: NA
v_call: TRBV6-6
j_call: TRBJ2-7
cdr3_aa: CASTPSVAGDSYEQYF

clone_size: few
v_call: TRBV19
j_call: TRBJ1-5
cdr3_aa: CASSMYRQGSQPQHF

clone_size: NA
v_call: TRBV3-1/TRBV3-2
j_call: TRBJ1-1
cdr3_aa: CASSQSTGLTEAFF

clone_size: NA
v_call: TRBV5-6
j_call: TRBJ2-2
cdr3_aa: CASRGLWRAGTGELFF

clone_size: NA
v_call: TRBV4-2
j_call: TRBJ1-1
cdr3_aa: CASSQEDRNTEAFF

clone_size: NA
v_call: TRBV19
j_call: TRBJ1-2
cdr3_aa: CASRVTTGGGYGYTF

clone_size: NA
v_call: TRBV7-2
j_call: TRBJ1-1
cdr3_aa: CASSLLPGQGNTEAFF

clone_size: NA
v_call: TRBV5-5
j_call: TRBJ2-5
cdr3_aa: CASSFGLVGETQYF

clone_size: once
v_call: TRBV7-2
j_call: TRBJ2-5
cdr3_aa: CASSLARAIETQYF

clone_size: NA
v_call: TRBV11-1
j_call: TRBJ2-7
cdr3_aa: CASSSGGSLYEQYF

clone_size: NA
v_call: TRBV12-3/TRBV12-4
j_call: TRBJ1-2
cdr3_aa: CASSPDSRGYTF

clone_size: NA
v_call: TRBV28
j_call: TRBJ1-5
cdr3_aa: CASIPGQGHQPQHF

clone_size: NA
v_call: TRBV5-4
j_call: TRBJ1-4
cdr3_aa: CASSLAQDRGRNEKLFF

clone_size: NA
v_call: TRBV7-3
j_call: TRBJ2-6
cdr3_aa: CASSLGGPLGANVLTF

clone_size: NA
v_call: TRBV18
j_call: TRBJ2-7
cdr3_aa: CASSFQGNEQYF

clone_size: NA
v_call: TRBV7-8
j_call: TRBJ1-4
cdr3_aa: CASSPSVGRGNEKLFF

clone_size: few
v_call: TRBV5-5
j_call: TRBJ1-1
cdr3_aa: CASSLVLGRGTEAFF

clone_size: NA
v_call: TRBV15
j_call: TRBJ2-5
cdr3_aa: CATSSRGTGQKETQYF

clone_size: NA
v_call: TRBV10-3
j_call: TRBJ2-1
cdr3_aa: CAISTSLVDYNKQFF

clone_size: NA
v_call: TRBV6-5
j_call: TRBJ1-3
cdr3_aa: CASSYGGTVSGNTIYF

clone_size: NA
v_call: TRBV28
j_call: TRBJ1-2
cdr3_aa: CASSPGTAPYGYTF

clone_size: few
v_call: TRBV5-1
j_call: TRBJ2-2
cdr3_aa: CASSETGGRNTGELFF

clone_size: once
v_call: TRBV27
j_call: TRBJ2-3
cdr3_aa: CASSGGVLAGMGSTDTQYF

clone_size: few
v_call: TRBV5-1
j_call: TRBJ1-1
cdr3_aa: CASSGDRGIGNTEAFF

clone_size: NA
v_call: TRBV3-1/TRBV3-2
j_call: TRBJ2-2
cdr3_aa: CASSQTSGGNTGELFF

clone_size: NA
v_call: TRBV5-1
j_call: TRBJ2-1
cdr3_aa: CASSQAGGNYNEQFF

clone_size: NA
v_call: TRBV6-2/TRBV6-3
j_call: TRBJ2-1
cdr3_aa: CASSYLSGRDEQFF

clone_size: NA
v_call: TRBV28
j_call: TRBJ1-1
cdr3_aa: CASSLGRMNTEAFF

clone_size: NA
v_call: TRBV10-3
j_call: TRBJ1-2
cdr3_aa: CAIRGNRQGELHTF

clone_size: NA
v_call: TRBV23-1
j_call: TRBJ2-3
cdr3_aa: CASRLRTSGSTDTQYF

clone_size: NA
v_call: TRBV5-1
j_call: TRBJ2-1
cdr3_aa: CASRLEGGGAYNEQFF

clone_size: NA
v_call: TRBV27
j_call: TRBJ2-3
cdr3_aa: CASSPLGRGVTDTQYF

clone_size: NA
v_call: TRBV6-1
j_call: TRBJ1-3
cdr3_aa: CASSDRGAGNTIYF

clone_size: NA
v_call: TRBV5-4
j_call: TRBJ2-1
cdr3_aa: CASSREGGGYNEQFF

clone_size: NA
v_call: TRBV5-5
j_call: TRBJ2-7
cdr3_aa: CASCLPESYEQYF

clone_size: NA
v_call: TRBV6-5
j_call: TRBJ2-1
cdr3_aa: CASSYSRVREQFF

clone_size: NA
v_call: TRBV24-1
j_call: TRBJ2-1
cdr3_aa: CATSDSRVNEQFF

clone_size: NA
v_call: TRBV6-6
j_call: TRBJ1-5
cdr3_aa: CASSGGQATNQPQHF

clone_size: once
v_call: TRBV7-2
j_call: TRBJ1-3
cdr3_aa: CASSPHRGQVQGNTIYF

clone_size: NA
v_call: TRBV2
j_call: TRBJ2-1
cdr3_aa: CASSGLGVAGGNEQFF

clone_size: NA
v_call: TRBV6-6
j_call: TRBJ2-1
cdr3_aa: CASTPRTSGNYNEQFF

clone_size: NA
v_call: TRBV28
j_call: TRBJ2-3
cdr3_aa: CASIASGADTQYF

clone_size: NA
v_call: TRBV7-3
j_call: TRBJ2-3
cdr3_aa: CASSPRGTDTQYF

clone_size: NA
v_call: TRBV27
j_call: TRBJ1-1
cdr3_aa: CASSARQGPNTEAFF

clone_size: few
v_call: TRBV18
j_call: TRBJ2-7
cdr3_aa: CASSPRGQVVREQYF

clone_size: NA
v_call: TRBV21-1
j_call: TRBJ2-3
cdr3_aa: CASSKGTTSGPPDTQYF

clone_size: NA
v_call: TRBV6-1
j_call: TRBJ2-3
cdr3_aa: CASSERLAGTDTQYF

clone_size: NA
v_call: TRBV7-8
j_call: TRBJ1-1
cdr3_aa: CASSLALQGEAFF